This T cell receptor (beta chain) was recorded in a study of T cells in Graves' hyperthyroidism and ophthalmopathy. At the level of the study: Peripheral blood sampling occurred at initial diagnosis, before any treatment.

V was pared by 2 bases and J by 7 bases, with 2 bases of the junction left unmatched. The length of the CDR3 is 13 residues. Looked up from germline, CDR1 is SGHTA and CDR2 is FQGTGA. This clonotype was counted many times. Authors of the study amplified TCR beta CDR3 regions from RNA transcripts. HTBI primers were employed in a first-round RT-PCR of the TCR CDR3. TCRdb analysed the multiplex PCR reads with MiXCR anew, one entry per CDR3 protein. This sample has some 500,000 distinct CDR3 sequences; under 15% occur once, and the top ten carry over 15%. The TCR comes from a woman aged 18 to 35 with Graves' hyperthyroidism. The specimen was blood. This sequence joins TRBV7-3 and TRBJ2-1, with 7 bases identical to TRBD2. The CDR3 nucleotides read TGTGCCAGCAGCTTAGCGGGAGCGAATGAGCAGTTCTTC. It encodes CASSLAGANEQFF.